This T cell receptor (beta chain) was observed in a study of shared clonotypes between healthy human individuals. The data were produced by immunoSEQ multiplex PCR, yet TCRdb's version contains in-frame clones alone and is incomplete. The sample shows 750,000 to 1,000,000 clones, 90% to 95% of them seen only once. The naive CD8 subset, CD45RO-negative cells positively selected for CCR7, excluded terminally differentiated effector memory CD45RA+ cells. The CDR3 runs to 14 residues. From germline, CDR1 is MNHEY and CDR2 SMNVEV (reference sequence). V lost 3 bases and J lost 5, with 11 bases in between.

Input material: naive CD8+ T cells sorted from blood. The gene calls are TRBV27 and TRBJ2-1, with D perhaps being TRBD1 or TRBD2 (6 bases each). This clonotype originated in a man aged 25 to 40 in good health. CDR3 bases: TGTGCCAGCAGTTTCCGGGGGACAAACAATGAGCAGTTCTTC. This gives the protein CASSFRGTNNEQFF.